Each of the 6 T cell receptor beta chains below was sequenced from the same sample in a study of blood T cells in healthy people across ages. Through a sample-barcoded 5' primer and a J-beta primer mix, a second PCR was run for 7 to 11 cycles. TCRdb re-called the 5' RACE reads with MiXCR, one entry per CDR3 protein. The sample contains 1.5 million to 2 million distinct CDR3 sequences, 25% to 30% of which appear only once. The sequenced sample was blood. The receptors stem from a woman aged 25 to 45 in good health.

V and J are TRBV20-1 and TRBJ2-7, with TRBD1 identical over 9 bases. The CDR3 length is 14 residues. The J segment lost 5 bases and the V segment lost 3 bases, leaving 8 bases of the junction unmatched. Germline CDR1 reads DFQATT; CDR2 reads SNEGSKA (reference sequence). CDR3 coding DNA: TGCAGTGCTAGGGTCCCGACAGGGGGGGACGAGCAGTACTTC. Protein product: CSARVPTGGDEQYF.

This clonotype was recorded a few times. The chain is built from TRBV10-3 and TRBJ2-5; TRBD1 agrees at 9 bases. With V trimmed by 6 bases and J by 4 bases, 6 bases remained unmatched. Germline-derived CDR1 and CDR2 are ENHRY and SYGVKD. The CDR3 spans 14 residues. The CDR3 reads CAISPGQGVETQYF. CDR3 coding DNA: TGTGCCATCAGCCCGGGACAGGGTGTAGAGACCCAGTACTTC.

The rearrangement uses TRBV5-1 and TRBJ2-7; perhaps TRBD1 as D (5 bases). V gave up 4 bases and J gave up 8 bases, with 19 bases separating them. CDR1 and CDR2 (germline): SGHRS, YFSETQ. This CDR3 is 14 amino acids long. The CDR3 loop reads CASSPYGGNRQQYF. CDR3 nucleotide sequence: TGCGCCAGCAGCCCATACGGCGGTAACAGGCAGCAGTACTTC.

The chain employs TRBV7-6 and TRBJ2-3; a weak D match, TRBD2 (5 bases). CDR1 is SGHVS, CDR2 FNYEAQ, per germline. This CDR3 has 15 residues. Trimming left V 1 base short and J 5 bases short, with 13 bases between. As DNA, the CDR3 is TGTGCCAGCAGCTTAGATACGGGATGGGGAGATACGCAGTATTTT. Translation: CASSLDTGWGDTQYF.

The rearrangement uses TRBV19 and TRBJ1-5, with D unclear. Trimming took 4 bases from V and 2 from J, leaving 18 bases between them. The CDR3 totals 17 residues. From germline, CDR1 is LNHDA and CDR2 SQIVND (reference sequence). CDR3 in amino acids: CASSTRTGSGGNQPQHF. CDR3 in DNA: TGTGCCAGTAGTACCCGAACCGGCTCCGGGGGCAATCAGCCCCAGCATTTT. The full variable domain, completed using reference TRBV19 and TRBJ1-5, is DGGITQSPKYLFRKEGQNVTLSCEQNLNHDAMYWYRQDPGQGLRLIYYSQIVNDFQKGDIAEGYSVSREKKESFPLTVTSAQKNPTAFYLCASSTRTGSGGNQPQHFGDGTRLSIL.

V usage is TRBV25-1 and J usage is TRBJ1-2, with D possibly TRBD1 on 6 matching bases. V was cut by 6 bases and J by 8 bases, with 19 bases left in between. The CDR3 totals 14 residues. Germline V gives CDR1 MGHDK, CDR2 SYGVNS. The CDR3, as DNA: TGTGCCAGCAGCCCCGGGACAAAGATAGGAGGCTACACCTTC. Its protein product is CASSPGTKIGGYTF.